This record looks at one T cell receptor beta chain sequence and its context. Relative to the germline gene, one junction end is altered; a read error may explain this. Only in-frame clones appear in the TCRdb table, and some are missing; sequencing was by immunoSEQ multiplex PCR. The table records nearly 60,000 clones, less than 95% of them present only once. This sample was taken from a study of PD-1 blockade in classical Hodgkin lymphoma. This CDR3 is 13 amino acids long. Germline V CDR1 and CDR2: SGHNT, YYREEE (reference sequence). Relapse after autologous stem cell transplantation occurred in every patient, and brentuximab vedotin exposure varied. Relapsed/refractory classical Hodgkin lymphoma patients had complete, partial or progressive responses.

Source: peripheral blood mononuclear cells (PBMCs), taken before the second cycle of nivolumab. The chain carries TRBV5-4 and TRBJ2-7; TRBD1 matches at 10 bases. This TCR was sampled from a human donor with classical Hodgkin lymphoma. The CDR3 is CASSLGQGGEQYF. The CDR3 DNA sequence: TGCGCCAGCAGCTTAGGACAGGGGGGCGAGCAGTACTTC.